This passage covers 17 T cell receptor beta chains from one sample sequenced in a study of T-cell memory formation after mild COVID-19. One entry per CDR3 protein results from TCRdb running MiXCR on the 5' RACE reads. The sample shows under 450,000 distinct CDR3 sequences, 20% to 25% of them seen only once. The sequenced sample was PBMCs or a T cell subset sorted from them (not recorded which). The receptors were sampled from a man aged 18 to 29 who had mild COVID-19 (a few samples of this study predate the infection). Cell type and time point are not known.

This clonotype was found a few times. This chain links TRBV28 with TRBJ1-1, with D possibly matching TRBD1 (6 bases). V lost 5 bases and J lost 4, with 14 bases in between. The CDR3 runs to 14 residues. Germline CDR1 reads MDHEN; CDR2 reads SYDVKM. CDR3 DNA: TGTGCCAGCAGTCCACAGGGAAGTGTCACTGAAGCTTTCTTT. The encoded protein is CASSPQGSVTEAFF. Combining the CDR3 with reference TRBV28 and TRBJ1-1 gives the whole variable domain DVKVTQSSRYLVKRTGEKVFLECVQDMDHENMFWYRQDPGLGLRLIYFSYDVKMKEKGDIPEGYSVSREKKERFSLILESASTNQTSMYLCASSPQGSVTEAFFGQGTRLTVV.

This clonotype appeared a few times. The rearrangement joins TRBV7-2 to TRBJ2-3; tentative D call: TRBD2 (6 bases). Trimming stripped 1 base from V and 7 bases from J, with 12 bases between. Germline V CDR1 and CDR2: SGHTA, FQGNSA. The CDR3 extends over 14 amino acids. In nucleotides, the CDR3 is TGTGCCAGCAGCTTAGTCTGGCGGGAAAATACGCAGTATTTT. Amino acids: CASSLVWRENTQYF. Using reference TRBV7-2 and TRBJ2-3 for the parts outside the CDR3, the full variable domain is GAGVSQSPSNKVTEKGKDVELRCDPISGHTALYWYRQSLGQGLEFLIYFQGNSAPDKSGLPSDRFSAERTGGSVSTLTIQRTQQEDSAVYLCASSLVWRENTQYFGPGTRLTVL.

Here the CDR3 DNA reads TGCGCCAGCAGCTATCCCGAGACAGGGAACTATGGCTACACCTTC. It is translated as CASSYPETGNYGYTF. The V gene is TRBV4-1, the J gene TRBJ1-2; 7 bases line up with TRBD1. Per germline, CDR1 MGHRA and CDR2 YSYEKL. The CDR3 consists of 15 residues. Unmatched junction bases numbered 8, after V lost 5 bases and J lost 2 bases.

This clonotype was counted only a few times. The chain is built from TRBV5-1 and TRBJ1-1; perhaps TRBD1 as D (5 bases). Trimming took off 4 bases at V and 1 base at J, with 11 bases between the two ends. The CDR3 is 14 residues long. Per the germline V gene, CDR1 is SGHRS and CDR2 is YFSETQ. The DNA for the CDR3 is TGCGCCAGCAGCCGGGACGGATCGAACACTGAAGCTTTCTTT. Encoded protein: CASSRDGSNTEAFF.

The genes are TRBV9 and TRBJ1-2; 9 positions agree with TRBD1. Per germline, CDR1 SGDLS and CDR2 YYNGEE. This CDR3 contains 13 residues. Trimming at V came to 2 bases and at J to 8 bases, leaving 4 bases not matched to a gene. CDR3 bases: TGTGCCAGCAGCGTCAGGACAGGGGTCGGCTACACCTTC. The encoded protein is CASSVRTGVGYTF. Full variable domain (outside the CDR3, taken from reference TRBV9 and TRBJ1-2): DSGVTQTPKHLITATGQRVTLRCSPRSGDLSVYWYQQSLDQGLQFLIQYYNGEERAKGNILERFSAQQFPDLHSELNLSSLELGDSALYFCASSVRTGVGYTFGSGTRLTVV.

The rearrangement joins TRBV20-1 to TRBJ2-3; D is ambiguous. Germline V gene data show CDR1 as DFQATT and CDR2 as SNEGSKA (reference sequence). The CDR3 is 12 residues long. The V end lost 0 bases, the J end lost 6 bases, and 7 bases lay between the germline ends. The CDR3 reads CSARDLVDTQYF. CDR3 sequence (DNA): TGCAGTGCTAGAGATTTGGTCGATACGCAGTATTTT.

A note on this clonotype: This may stem from a read error, because a much larger clone lies one nucleotide away. The V call is TRBV29-1, the J call TRBJ1-1, with TRBD1 matching over 9 bases. The CDR3 contains 14 residues. V lost 7 bases, J lost 5 bases, and 11 bases stayed unmatched. Germline assignment: CDR1 SQVTM and CDR2 ANQGSEA. The CDR3 DNA reads TGCAGCGCCCGCACCACAGGGGGCCGGACTGAAGCTTTCTTT. Amino acid sequence: CSARTTGGRTEAFF.

V usage is TRBV2 and J usage is TRBJ1-2, with 7 bases that match TRBD1. Losses at the gene ends were 5 bases for V and 6 bases for J; bases not matched to a gene: 6. The germline gives CDR1 SNHLY, CDR2 FYNNEI. The CDR3 has 13 amino acids. CDR3 sequence: CASSLDRDDGYTF. The CDR3 DNA follows: TGTGCCAGCAGTCTTGACAGGGACGATGGCTACACCTTC.

This chain connects TRBV30 to TRBJ1-5; D not certain. This CDR3 spans 13 amino acids. V gave up 3 bases and J gave up 3 bases, with 9 bases separating them. Looked up from germline, CDR1 is GTSNPN and CDR2 is SVGIG (reference sequence). The CDR3 spells CAWSYGHNQPQHF. DNA for the CDR3: TGTGCCTGGAGCTACGGTCACAATCAGCCCCAGCATTTT.

This clonotype showed up just a few times. Compared with germline, one end of the junction differs, possibly owing to a read error. The chain is built from TRBV3-1 and TRBJ2-4, with 8 positions matching TRBD1. CDR3 length: 14 residues. The germline V gene has CDR1 LGHDT and CDR2 YNNKEL (reference sequence). CDR3: CASSGGRGRTGFLF. The CDR3 DNA reads TGTGCCAGCAGCGGAGGACGGGGTAGGACAGGGTTTCTCTTC.

This chain links TRBV6-2 or TRBV6-3 with TRBJ1-2; D gene ambiguous. Trimming took 2 bases from V and 2 from J, leaving 6 bases between them. Looked up from germline, CDR1 is MNHEY and CDR2 is SVGEGT. CDR3 length equals 13 residues. The CDR3 spells CASSYLGNYGYTF. The CDR3 DNA sequence: TGTGCCAGCAGTTACCTCGGGAACTATGGCTACACCTTC.

The table lists this clonotype with many counts. The V call is TRBV12-3 or TRBV12-4, the J call TRBJ1-5; tentative D call: TRBD1 (5 bases). Trimming removed 3 bases at V and 6 bases at J, with 12 bases between. The CDR3 is made up of 14 amino acids. The CDR3 sequence is CASSFRTGGQPQHF. The DNA for the CDR3 is TGTGCCAGCAGTTTTCGTACTGGGGGTCAGCCCCAGCATTTT.

V gene TRBV12-3 or TRBV12-4 combines with J gene TRBJ2-7, with D possibly being TRBD2 (6 bases). Trimming took 6 bases from V and 2 from J, leaving 17 bases between them. The CDR3 is 15 amino acids. CDR3 protein: CASSMGGQGTYEQYF. The CDR3 nucleotides read TGTGCCAGCAGCATGGGGGGTCAGGGAACCTACGAGCAGTACTTC.

In this sample, this clonotype turned up a few times. The rearrangement links TRBV20-1 to TRBJ2-3, with D unclear. V was clipped by 6 bases and J by 6 bases, with 10 bases between them. The CDR3 covers 11 residues. Germline CDR1 and CDR2: DFQATT and SNEGSKA (reference sequence). This CDR3 is CSAPVQDTQYF. The CDR3 DNA reads as TGCAGTGCCCCGGTGCAGGATACGCAGTATTTT.

This chain joins TRBV4-1 and TRBJ2-7; TRBD2 agrees at 8 bases. CDR1 is MGHRA and CDR2 is YSYEKL in the germline V gene. The CDR3 covers 17 residues. V trimming: 0 bases; J trimming: 7 bases; junction bases outside the gene matches: 14. The CDR3 loop is CASSQDQRGGTLGEQYF. The CDR3 DNA sequence: TGCGCCAGCAGCCAAGATCAGCGCGGGGGGACTCTGGGGGAGCAGTACTTC.

The gene calls are TRBV7-9 and TRBJ2-7; D possibly corresponds to TRBD1 (5 bases). Germline CDR1 SEHNR, CDR2 FQNEAQ (reference sequence). The CDR3 is 17 residues long. Trimming stripped 2 bases from V and 5 bases from J, with 22 bases between. The chain's CDR3 is CASSLRGRWHIGHEQYV. CDR3 coding DNA: TGTGCCAGCAGCTTAAGGGGCCGGTGGCACATCGGGCACGAGCAGTACGTC.

This clonotype appeared a few times. One end of the junction fails to match germline, which may point to a read error. V is TRBV18 and J is TRBJ2-3; 9 positions agree with TRBD1. The length of the CDR3 is 16 residues. The germline CDR1 and CDR2 sequences are KGHSH and LQKENI. This CDR3 is CASSPRNRGREDTQYF. The CDR3 nucleotides read TGTGCCAGCTCCCCACGGAACAGGGGGCGGGAAGATACGCAGTATTTT.